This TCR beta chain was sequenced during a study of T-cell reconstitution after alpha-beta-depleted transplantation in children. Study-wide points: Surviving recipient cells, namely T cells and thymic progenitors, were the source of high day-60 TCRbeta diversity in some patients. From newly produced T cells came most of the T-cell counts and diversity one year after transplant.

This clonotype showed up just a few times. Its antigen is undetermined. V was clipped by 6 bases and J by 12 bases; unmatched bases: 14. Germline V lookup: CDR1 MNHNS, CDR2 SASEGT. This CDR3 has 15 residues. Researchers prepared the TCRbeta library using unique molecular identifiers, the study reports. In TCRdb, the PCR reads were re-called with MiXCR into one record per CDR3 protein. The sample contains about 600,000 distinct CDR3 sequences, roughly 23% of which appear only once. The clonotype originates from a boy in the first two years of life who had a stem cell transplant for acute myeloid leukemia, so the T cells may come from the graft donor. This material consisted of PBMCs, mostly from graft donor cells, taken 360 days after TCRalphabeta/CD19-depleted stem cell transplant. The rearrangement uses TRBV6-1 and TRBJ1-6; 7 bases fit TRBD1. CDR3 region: CASSPLPGQRLPLHF. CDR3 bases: TGTGCCAGCAGCCCTCTCCCGGGACAGCGGTTACCCCTCCACTTT.